This T cell receptor (beta chain) was recovered during a study of shared clonotypes between healthy human individuals. Study-wide findings and caveats: Against clonotypes common to all four donors, non-shared ones had lower generation probabilities.

This CDR3 comprises 17 residues. Trimming stripped 3 bases from V and 2 bases from J, with 14 bases between. The germline V gene encodes CDR1 SNHLY and CDR2 FYNNEI. Deep was the level at which the assay was run. Assay: immunoSEQ multiplex PCR; the TCRdb copy retains only in-frame clones and omits some. The sample contains 850,000 to 1,100,000 clones, around three quarters of which appear only once. There are a few counts of this clone. Antigen: not known. The TCR originated in a man aged 18 to 29 in good health. Some clones in this sample may be carry-over from other donors' samples. What was sequenced was memory CD4+ T cells from PBMCs. Subset: CD45RA-negative fraction. This chain links TRBV2 with TRBJ2-6; weak D call: TRBD2 (7 bases). CDR3 nucleotides: TGTGCCAGCAGTGAGTTTTACGGGGGGCCTGGGGCCAACGTCCTGACTTTC. Translation gives CASSEFYGGPGANVLTF.